Below, 10 T cell receptor beta chains from the same sample are listed, as sequenced in a study of regulatory T cells in long-lasting Graves disease. Time point: newly diagnosed GD, antithyroid drugs for less than 3 months. Construction of the TCR library relied on RNA isolated from PBMCs. For TCR beta, libraries came from iRepertoire HTBI primers and Arm-PCR of CDR3 regions. A single record per CDR3 protein comes from TCRdb applying MiXCR to the multiplex PCR reads. Of some 250,000 distinct CDR3 sequences listed, around a sixth are singletons. The data also belong to a second study, concerning T cells in Graves' hyperthyroidism and ophthalmopathy.

The sequenced sample was peripheral blood mononuclear cells (PBMCs), obtained at new diagnosis, from a patient treated with antithyroid drugs. Source of these receptors: a woman younger than 45 with Graves disease.

This clonotype was picked up many times. The V gene is TRBV20-1, the J gene TRBJ1-2; TRBD1 is a possible D gene (6 bases). The CDR3 spans 11 residues. Deletions cut 6 bases from V and 8 bases from J, with 13 bases between. CDR1 is DFQATT, CDR2 SNEGSKA, per germline (reference sequence). The CDR3 DNA reads TGCAGTGCCCCGGGGGGGGCCGGCTACACCTTC. As protein: CSAPGGAGYTF.

This clonotype was recorded many times. The V call is TRBV20-1, the J call TRBJ1-1, with a possible D match to TRBD1 (5 bases). The V gene's germline CDR1 is DFQATT and CDR2 SNEGSKA (reference sequence). V gave up 1 base and J gave up 3 bases, with 12 bases separating them. The CDR3 totals 14 residues. The CDR3: CSARGPGLDTEAFF. The DNA of the CDR3 is TGCAGTGCTAGAGGACCAGGGTTGGACACTGAAGCTTTCTTT.

This clonotype was picked up many times. The gene calls are TRBV28 and TRBJ1-1, with D possibly being TRBD1 (5 bases). This CDR3 spans 16 amino acids. V lost 1 base to trimming and J lost 0 bases, with 12 bases between them. Germline-derived CDR1 and CDR2 are MDHEN and SYDVKM. CDR3 DNA sequence: TGTGCCAGCAGTTTATCATCCGGAGGGGTGAACACTGAAGCTTTCTTT. Translation gives CASSLSSGGVNTEAFF. The entire variable domain, with the rest obtained from reference TRBV28 and TRBJ1-1, is as follows: DVKVTQSSRYLVKRTGEKVFLECVQDMDHENMFWYRQDPGLGLRLIYFSYDVKMKEKGDIPEGYSVSREKKERFSLILESASTNQTSMYLCASSLSSGGVNTEAFFGQGTRLTVV.

The table lists this clonotype with many counts. CDR3 in DNA: TGCAGTGCTAGAGCGGGGAAATCTCATTACAATGAGCAGTTCTTC. It specifies CSARAGKSHYNEQFF. The V gene is TRBV20-1, the J gene TRBJ2-1, with D perhaps matching TRBD2 (5 bases). CDR1 is DFQATT, CDR2 SNEGSKA, per germline (reference sequence). Trimming removed 1 base at V and 4 bases at J, with 14 bases between. CDR3 length: 15 amino acids.

This clonotype was counted at least ten times. V usage is TRBV24-1 and J usage is TRBJ2-3, with 8 nucleotides matching TRBD2. V lost 3 bases and J lost 2; bases outside the gene matches: 6. CDR3 length: 16 amino acids. Germline V gene lookup returns CDR1 KGHDR and CDR2 SFDVKD. The DNA for the CDR3 is TGTGCCACCAGTGATGCCAGCGGGGGTCCCACAGATACGCAGTATTTT. This gives the protein CATSDASGGPTDTQYF.

The sample holds many counts of this clonotype. The chain has TRBV29-1 and TRBJ1-2; possible D gene TRBD1, 6 bases. Trimming shortened V by 4 bases and J by 6 bases, and 9 bases separated the two germline ends. This CDR3 has 11 amino acids. The V gene's germline CDR1 is SQVTM and CDR2 ANQGSEA. CDR3 nucleotides: TGCAGCGTTGTTCCAGGGGATGGCTACACCTTC. This codes for CSVVPGDGYTF.

This clonotype was seen repeatedly, ten times or more. The chain couples TRBV20-1 to TRBJ2-3, with 12 bases aligning to TRBD2. V shed 4 bases and J 6 bases; nucleotides not matched to a gene: 5. CDR3 length: 14 residues. Germline values: CDR1 DFQATT, CDR2 SNEGSKA (reference sequence). In nucleotides, the CDR3 is TGCAGTGCTACCGAGGGACTAGCGGGCGATACGCAGTATTTT. It is translated as CSATEGLAGDTQYF.

In its sample, this clonotype was seen a few times. The chain joins TRBV11-2 to TRBJ1-3; no definite D call. Trimming removed 5 bases at V and 1 base at J, with 15 bases between. Germline V gene lookup returns CDR1 SGHAT and CDR2 FQNNGV. The CDR3 has 16 residues. CDR3 loop: CASSTRLPASGNTIYF. As DNA, the CDR3 is TGTGCCAGCAGCACCCGATTGCCCGCGTCTGGAAACACCATATATTTT.

The chain recombines TRBV9 with TRBJ1-2; tentative D call: TRBD1 (5 bases). In germline, CDR1 is SGDLS, CDR2 YYNGEE. The CDR3 has 15 amino acids. V was clipped by 5 bases and J by 4 bases, with 18 bases between them. Written as DNA, the CDR3 is TGTGCCAGCAGACAACAGGACGCCGAGAGCTATGGCTACACCTTC. This translates into CASRQQDAESYGYTF.

This clonotype was recorded a few times. Just one base apart from a much larger clone, this may be a read error. This likely comes from a read error, as the CDR3 has no conserved phenylalanine or tryptophan at its end. The chain combines TRBV3-1 with TRBJ1-6; unclear D gene. Trimming took 5 bases from V and 7 from J, leaving 9 bases between them. The length of the CDR3 is 13 residues. The germline V gene encodes CDR1 LGHDT and CDR2 YNNKEL (reference sequence). The CDR3 sequence: CASSTRGNSPLHS. Written as DNA, the CDR3 is TGTGCCAGCAGCACGCGAGGCAATTCACCCCTCCACTCT.